Following are 25 T cell receptor beta chains from one sample sequenced in a study of cytomegalovirus exposure and HLA in healthy donors. Measured with immunoSEQ multiplex PCR; TCRdb has only the in-frame clones, and not every one. The table shows roughly 120,000 clones, with approximately 89% occurring only once. The sequenced sample consisted of PBMCs. Source of these receptors: a young woman in good health and CMV-seronegative.

Here the CDR3 reads CASSQGRGGAYGYTF. As DNA, the CDR3 is TGCGCCAGCAGCCAAGGGAGGGGGGGCGCCTATGGCTACACCTTC. The chain links TRBV4-3 to TRBJ1-2, with D possibly TRBD1 on 6 matching bases. CDR1 and CDR2 (germline): LGHNA, YSLEER. Between the trimmed V and J ends, which lost 1 base and 4 bases, there was a span of 13 bases. The CDR3 has 15 amino acids.

The chain employs TRBV2 and TRBJ2-1; 9 bases agree with TRBD1. Trimming removed 6 bases from V and 5 bases from J; junction bases left unmatched: 8. Germline V gene lookup returns CDR1 SNHLY and CDR2 FYNNEI. The CDR3 length is 15 residues. The CDR3 region has the DNA TGTGCCAGCAGATCCCACAGGGGGCCCCACAATGAGCAGTTCTTC. Translation gives CASRSHRGPHNEQFF.

This clone was found a few times. The chain carries TRBV16 and TRBJ1-1; D possibly corresponds to TRBD1 (6 bases). Per the germline V gene, CDR1 is KGHSY and CDR2 is FQNENV. Trimming pared 4 bases from V and 1 base from J, leaving 10 bases between. The CDR3 is made up of 14 amino acids. CDR3 sequence reads: CASSPGQTNTEAFF. The DNA for the CDR3 is TGTGCCAGCAGCCCCGGACAGACGAACACTGAAGCTTTCTTT.

The chain carries TRBV2 and TRBJ1-1; D is perhaps TRBD1 (6 bases). V lost 5 bases and J 3 bases, leaving 16 bases between the germline ends. Germline assignment: CDR1 SNHLY and CDR2 FYNNEI. The CDR3 contains 15 residues. The DNA for the CDR3 is TGTGCCAGCAGTATGGGACGGACAGAGGACACTGAAGCTTTCTTT. It codes for CASSMGRTEDTEAFF.

The rearrangement joins TRBV6-6 to TRBJ2-7, with D perhaps TRBD1 (6 bases). The CDR3 loop spans 13 amino acids. Germline V gene data show CDR1 as MNHNY and CDR2 as SVGAGI (reference sequence). Trimming stripped 6 bases from V and 0 bases from J, with 9 bases between. CDR3 DNA sequence: TGTGCCAGCAGGGACAGAAGCTCCTACGAGCAGTACTTC. It codes for CASRDRSSYEQYF.

The CDR3 is CASSLYQVETQYF. The CDR3 region has the DNA TGTGCCAGCAGTTTATACCAGGTGGAGACCCAGTACTTC. The J gene is TRBJ2-5, the V gene TRBV28; D not resolved. CDR1 and CDR2 (germline): MDHEN, SYDVKM. The germline V and J ends were trimmed by 1 base and 5 bases, with 8 bases remaining between them. This CDR3 is built from 13 residues.

V is TRBV6-6 and J is TRBJ2-5; perhaps TRBD1 as D (6 bases). Trimming stripped 6 bases from V and 4 bases from J, with 15 bases between. There are 14 residues in the CDR3. Germline CDR1 is MNHNY and CDR2 is SVGAGI (reference sequence). CDR3: CASSLSRGTETQYF. DNA of the CDR3: TGTGCCAGCAGCCTTTCCAGGGGAACAGAGACCCAGTACTTC.

Written as DNA, the CDR3 is TGTGCCAGCAGCGTAGGGGGGGTCGCCTACAATGAGCAGTTCTTC. Its translation is CASSVGGVAYNEQFF. The rearrangement links TRBV9 to TRBJ2-1, with D maybe TRBD2 (6 bases). Germline lookup yields CDR1 SGDLS and CDR2 YYNGEE. The CDR3 consists of 15 residues. Deletions cut 0 bases from V and 2 bases from J, with 9 bases between.

The chain recombines TRBV5-1 with TRBJ1-1; D gene uncertain. Trimming removed 5 bases from V and 1 base from J, with 12 bases in between. The length of the CDR3 is 14 residues. Germline V gene sequence: CDR1 SGHRS, CDR2 YFSETQ. In DNA, the CDR3 is TGCGCCAGCAGTCACTCCCGGGGGAACACTGAAGCTTTCTTT. Residues: CASSHSRGNTEAFF.

CDR3 in DNA: TGTGCCAGCAGCGTAGCAGCCAGGGGTTACGAGCAGTACTTC. It yields the protein CASSVAARGYEQYF. This rearrangement joins TRBV9 to TRBJ2-7; D is perhaps TRBD1 (6 bases). The CDR3 runs 14 residues. V lost 0 bases to trimming and J lost 4 bases, with 11 bases between them. Germline CDR1 and CDR2: SGDLS and YYNGEE.

This chain joins TRBV30 and TRBJ2-3; TRBD2 aligns across 8 bases. This CDR3 has 16 residues. V shed 1 base and J 6 bases; nucleotides not matched to a gene: 12. Germline loops: CDR1 GTSNPN, CDR2 SVGIG (reference sequence). This chain's CDR3 is CAWSEGTRSSRDTQYF. CDR3 coding DNA: TGTGCCTGGAGTGAGGGGACTAGGTCTTCGAGGGATACGCAGTATTTT.

J is TRBJ2-2 and V is TRBV25-1, with 15 bases matching TRBD2. Germline loops: CDR1 MGHDK, CDR2 SYGVNS. The CDR3 has 18 residues. Germline trimming cut 0 bases from V and 6 bases from J; bases unmatched to any gene: 5. CDR3 sequence (DNA): TGTGCCAGCAGTGAATATCGTGGGACTAGCGGGAGGCCCGGGGAGCTGTTTTTT. This gives the protein CASSEYRGTSGRPGELFF.

This chain's CDR3 is CASSLREGEEGYGYTF. The CDR3 DNA sequence: TGTGCCAGCAGCTTACGGGAGGGGGAAGAAGGCTATGGCTACACCTTC. The rearrangement uses TRBV7-2 and TRBJ1-2, with D possibly TRBD1 on 6 matching bases. CDR3 length: 16 amino acids. Germline CDR1 is SGHTA and CDR2 is FQGNSA. V dropped 2 bases and J dropped 4 bases, with 17 bases sitting between them.

The V and J genes are TRBV6-1 and TRBJ1-2; D gene uncertain. This CDR3 spans 13 amino acids. Germline V gene data show CDR1 as MNHNS and CDR2 as SASEGT. Trimming pared 2 bases from V and 7 bases from J, leaving 11 bases between. CDR3 DNA sequence: TGTGCCAGCAGTGAAACGGCGGTTCGTGGCTACACCTTC. The encoded protein is CASSETAVRGYTF.

This sequence joins TRBV6-1 and TRBJ2-5; a possible D gene is TRBD1 (5 bases). Germline CDR1 and CDR2: MNHNS and SASEGT. Trimming shortened V by 6 bases and J by 5 bases, and 13 bases separated the two germline ends. The CDR3 is 13 residues long. The CDR3 region has the DNA TGTGCCAGCAGGGTCAGGGCCGGGGAGACCCAGTACTTC. This sequence encodes CASRVRAGETQYF.

The genes are TRBV6-1 and TRBJ2-7; 10 bases line up with TRBD2. The V gene's germline CDR1 is MNHNS and CDR2 SASEGT. The V gene end was trimmed by 5 bases and the J gene end by 7 bases; junction bases not matched to a gene: 8. The CDR3 consists of 14 residues. The CDR3 region has the DNA TGTGCCAGCAGTCAAGAAGCGGGAGGGCGAGAGCAGTACTTC. Its protein is CASSQEAGGREQYF.

The chain combines TRBV4-1 with TRBJ1-2, with 8 bases fitting TRBD1. The CDR3 contains 15 residues. V lost 0 bases to trimming and J lost 8 bases; unmatched junction nucleotides: 8. Germline V gene lookup returns CDR1 MGHRA and CDR2 YSYEKL. CDR3 nucleotide sequence: TGCGCCAGCAGCCAAGAAGTACAGGGGGTATGGGGCTACACCTTC. It codes for CASSQEVQGVWGYTF.

J is TRBJ2-7 and V is TRBV7-2, with 10 bases aligning to TRBD1. Trimming at V came to 5 bases and at J to 3 bases, leaving 4 bases not matched to a gene. The CDR3 extends over 14 amino acids. CDR1 SGHTA and CDR2 FQGNSA come from the germline V gene. For the CDR3, the DNA is TGTGCCAGCAGCGCCGGGACAGGGGTCTACGAGCAGTACTTC. It codes for CASSAGTGVYEQYF.

V gene TRBV30 combines with J gene TRBJ1-1; D not resolved. CDR1 and CDR2 from the germline V gene are GTSNPN and SVGIG (reference sequence). The V gene lost 0 bases and the J gene lost 8 bases, with 10 bases spanning the gap. CDR3 length: 12 residues. CDR3: CAWSVLLTEAFF. The CDR3 nucleotides are TGTGCCTGGAGTGTACTTCTTACCGAAGCTTTCTTT.

The V and J genes are TRBV6-5 and TRBJ1-2, with TRBD1 identical over 8 bases. From germline, CDR1 is MNHEY and CDR2 SVGAGI. V lost 2 bases and J lost 1; bases outside the gene matches: 3. This CDR3 is 15 amino acids long. The CDR3 bases are TGTGCCAGCAGTTACAGACAGGGGCTTAACTATGGCTACACCTTC. Its translation: CASSYRQGLNYGYTF.

The chain uses TRBV7-8 and TRBJ2-3, with 13 bases fitting TRBD2. V shed 4 bases, J shed 6 bases, and the junction held 7 bases outside the gene matches. Germline CDR1 is SGHVS and CDR2 is FQNEAQ. The CDR3 has 16 residues. The CDR3 DNA reads TGTGCCAGCAGCTCCGGGACTAGCGGGGTTGGGGATACGCAGTATTTT. This gives the protein CASSSGTSGVGDTQYF.

This chain joins TRBV15 and TRBJ2-1; TRBD2 aligns across 10 bases. CDR3 length: 13 amino acids. The V gene end was trimmed by 11 bases and the J gene end by 6 bases; junction bases not matched to a gene: 7. The germline gives CDR1 LNHNV, CDR2 YYDKDF (reference sequence). The CDR3 DNA reads TGTGCCTCCGGACTAGCGGTTTCCAATGAGCAGTTCTTC. Translated, it gives CASGLAVSNEQFF.

The V call is TRBV27, the J call TRBJ2-2; TRBD1 aligns across 7 bases. This CDR3 has 16 amino acids. CDR1 and CDR2 (germline): MNHEY, SMNVEV (reference sequence). The V segment lost 1 base and the J segment 4 bases; nucleotides outside the gene matches: 6. The CDR3 nucleotides read TGTGCCAGCAGTTTATTTGGCAGGGGGTTCACCGGGGAGCTGTTTTTT. It encodes CASSLFGRGFTGELFF.

The gene calls are TRBV14 and TRBJ1-3, with 7 nucleotides matching TRBD1. V gave up 6 bases and J gave up 2 bases; unmatched junction bases: 7. Per germline, CDR1 SGHDN and CDR2 FVKESK. This CDR3 has 15 residues. The CDR3 sequence is CASRRSGTAGNTIYF. The DNA for the CDR3 is TGTGCCAGCAGGCGCAGTGGGACAGCTGGAAACACCATATATTTT. Full variable domain (outside the CDR3, taken from reference TRBV14 and TRBJ1-3): EAGVTQFPSHSVIEKGQTVTLRCDPISGHDNLYWYRRVMGKEIKFLLHFVKESKQDESGMPNNRFLAERTGGTYSTLKVQPAELEDSGVYFCASRRSGTAGNTIYFGEGSWLTVV.

The chain combines TRBV11-2 with TRBJ1-5; D gene uncertain. CDR3 size: 14 residues. Germline V lookup: CDR1 SGHAT, CDR2 FQNNGV. V gave up 1 base and J gave up 2 bases, with 6 bases separating them. CDR3 sequence reads: CASSLATGNQPQHF. The CDR3 region has the DNA TGTGCCAGCAGCTTAGCTACAGGCAATCAGCCCCAGCATTTT.